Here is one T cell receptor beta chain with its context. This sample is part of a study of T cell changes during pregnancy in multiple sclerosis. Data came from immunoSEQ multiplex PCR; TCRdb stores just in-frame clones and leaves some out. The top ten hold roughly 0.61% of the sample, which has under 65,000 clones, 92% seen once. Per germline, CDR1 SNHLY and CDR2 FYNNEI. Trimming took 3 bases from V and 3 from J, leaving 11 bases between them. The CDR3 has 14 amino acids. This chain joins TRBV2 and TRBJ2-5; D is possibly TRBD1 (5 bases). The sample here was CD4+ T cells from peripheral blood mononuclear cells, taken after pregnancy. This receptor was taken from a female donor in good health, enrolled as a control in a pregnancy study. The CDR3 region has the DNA TGTGCCAGCAGTGATACAGGACCCGAAGAGACCCAGTACTTC. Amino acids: CASSDTGPEETQYF.